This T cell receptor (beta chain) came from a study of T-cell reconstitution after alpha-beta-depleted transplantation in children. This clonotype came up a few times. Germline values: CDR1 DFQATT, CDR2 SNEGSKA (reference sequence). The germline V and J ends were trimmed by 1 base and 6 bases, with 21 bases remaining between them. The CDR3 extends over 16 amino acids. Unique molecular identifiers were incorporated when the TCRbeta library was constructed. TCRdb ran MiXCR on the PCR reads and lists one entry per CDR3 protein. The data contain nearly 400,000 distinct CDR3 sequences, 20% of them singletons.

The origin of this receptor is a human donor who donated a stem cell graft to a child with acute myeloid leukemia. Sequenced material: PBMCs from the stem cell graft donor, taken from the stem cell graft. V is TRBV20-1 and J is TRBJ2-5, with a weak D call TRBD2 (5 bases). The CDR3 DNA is TGCAGTGCTAGAGCCCTGGGAGCCGCCCTTCACAAGACCCAGTACTTC. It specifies CSARALGAALHKTQYF.